Here is one T cell receptor beta chain with its context. Its antigen is as yet unknown. The data derive from a study of cytomegalovirus exposure and HLA in healthy donors. The primer mix had 60 Vbeta and 13 Jbeta primers. Clones were read by immunoSEQ multiplex PCR, and TCRdb kept only the in-frame ones, dropping some. Here the sample spans roughly 100,000 clones, roughly 67% being singletons. Study-wide findings and caveats: HLA allele associations emerged for some 16,000 TCR beta sequences in a later analysis, at 0.05 false discovery rate.

CDR3 length equals 14 residues. Germline V gives CDR1 GTSNPN, CDR2 SVGIG (reference sequence). V lost 0 bases, J lost 3 bases, and 9 bases lay in between. This sequence originates from a boy aged 5-17 years in good health and CMV-seropositive. Sequencing used PBMCs. This sequence joins TRBV30 and TRBJ1-3; D may be TRBD1 (6 bases). Here the CDR3 DNA reads TGTGCCTGGAGTGTGAGGGGGAATGGAAACACCATATATTTT. It specifies CAWSVRGNGNTIYF.